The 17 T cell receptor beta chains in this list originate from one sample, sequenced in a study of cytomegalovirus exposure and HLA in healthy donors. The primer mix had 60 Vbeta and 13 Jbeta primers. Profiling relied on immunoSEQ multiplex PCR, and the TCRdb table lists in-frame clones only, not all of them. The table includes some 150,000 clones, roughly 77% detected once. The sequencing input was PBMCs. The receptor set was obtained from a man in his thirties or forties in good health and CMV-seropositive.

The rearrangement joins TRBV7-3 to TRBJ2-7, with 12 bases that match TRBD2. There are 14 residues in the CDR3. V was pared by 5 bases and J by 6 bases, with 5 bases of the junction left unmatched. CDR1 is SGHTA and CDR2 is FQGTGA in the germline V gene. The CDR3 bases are TGTGCCAGCAGCCCGACTAGCGGGAGTTCCGAGCAGTACTTC. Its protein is CASSPTSGSSEQYF.

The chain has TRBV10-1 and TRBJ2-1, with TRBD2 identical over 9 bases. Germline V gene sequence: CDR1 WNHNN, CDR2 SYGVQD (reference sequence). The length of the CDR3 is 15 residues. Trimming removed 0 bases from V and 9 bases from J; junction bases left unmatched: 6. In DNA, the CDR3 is TGCGCCAGCAGTGAGTCCGCGGGAGGGTTGAGTGAGCAGTTCTTC. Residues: CASSESAGGLSEQFF.

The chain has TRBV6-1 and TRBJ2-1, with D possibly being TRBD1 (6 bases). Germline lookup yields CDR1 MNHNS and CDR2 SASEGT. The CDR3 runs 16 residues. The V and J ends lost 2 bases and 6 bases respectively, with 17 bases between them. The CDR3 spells CASSEQVKGVRNEQFF. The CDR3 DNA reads TGTGCCAGCAGTGAACAGGTGAAGGGGGTACGCAATGAGCAGTTCTTC.

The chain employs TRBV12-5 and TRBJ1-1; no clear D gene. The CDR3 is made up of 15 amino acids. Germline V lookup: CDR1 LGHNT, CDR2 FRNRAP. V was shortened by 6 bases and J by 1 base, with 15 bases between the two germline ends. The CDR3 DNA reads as TGTGCTAGTGGCGCTATTCTCACCGGGAACACTGAAGCTTTCTTT. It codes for CASGAILTGNTEAFF.

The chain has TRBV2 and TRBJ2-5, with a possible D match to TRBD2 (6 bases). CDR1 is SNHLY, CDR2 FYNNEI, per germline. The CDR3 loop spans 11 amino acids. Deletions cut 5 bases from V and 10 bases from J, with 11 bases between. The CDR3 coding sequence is TGTGCCAGCAGTAGCAGGGAGGTCCAGTACTTC. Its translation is CASSSREVQYF.

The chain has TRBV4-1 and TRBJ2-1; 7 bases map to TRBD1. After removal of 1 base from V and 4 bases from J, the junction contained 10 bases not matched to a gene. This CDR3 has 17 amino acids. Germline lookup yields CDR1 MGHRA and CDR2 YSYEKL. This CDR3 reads CASSQGGTGAEYNEQFF. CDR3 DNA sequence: TGCGCCAGCAGCCAAGGTGGCACAGGGGCGGAATACAATGAGCAGTTCTTC.

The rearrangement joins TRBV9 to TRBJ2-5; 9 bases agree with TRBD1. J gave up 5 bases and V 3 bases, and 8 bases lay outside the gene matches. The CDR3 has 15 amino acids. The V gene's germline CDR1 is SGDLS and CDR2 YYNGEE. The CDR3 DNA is TGTGCCAGCAGCGCATCTTGGACAGGGGATGAGACCCAGTACTTC. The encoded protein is CASSASWTGDETQYF.

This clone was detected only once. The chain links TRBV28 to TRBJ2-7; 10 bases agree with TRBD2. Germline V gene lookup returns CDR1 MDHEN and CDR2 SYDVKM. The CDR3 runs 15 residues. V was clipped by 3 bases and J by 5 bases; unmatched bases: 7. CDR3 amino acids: CASSFWGAGGNEQYF. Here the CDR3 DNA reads TGTGCCAGCAGTTTTTGGGGAGCGGGAGGGAACGAGCAGTACTTC.

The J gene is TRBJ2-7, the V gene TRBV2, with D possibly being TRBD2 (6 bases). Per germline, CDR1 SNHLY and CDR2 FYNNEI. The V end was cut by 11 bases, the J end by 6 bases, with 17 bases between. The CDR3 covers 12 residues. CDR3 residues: CAGGNGAGEQYF. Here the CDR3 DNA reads TGTGCCGGAGGGAATGGAGCAGGCGAGCAGTACTTC.

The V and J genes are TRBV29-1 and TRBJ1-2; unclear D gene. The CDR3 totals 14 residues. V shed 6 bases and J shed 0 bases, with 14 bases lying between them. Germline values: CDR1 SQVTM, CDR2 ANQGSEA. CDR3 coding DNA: TGCAGCGTCCCGGCCGGGTGGTCTAACTATGGCTACACCTTC. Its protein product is CSVPAGWSNYGYTF.

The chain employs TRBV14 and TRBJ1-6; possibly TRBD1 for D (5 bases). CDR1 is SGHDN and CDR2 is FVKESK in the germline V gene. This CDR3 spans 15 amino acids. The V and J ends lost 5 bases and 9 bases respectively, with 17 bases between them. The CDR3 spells CASSMVGGGSSPLHF. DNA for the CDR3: TGTGCCAGCAGCATGGTGGGGGGGGGAAGTTCACCCCTCCACTTT.

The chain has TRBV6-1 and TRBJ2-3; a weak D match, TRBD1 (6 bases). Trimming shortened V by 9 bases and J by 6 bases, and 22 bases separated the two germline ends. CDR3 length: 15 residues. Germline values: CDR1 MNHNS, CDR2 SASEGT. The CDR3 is CASNSGGQGWDTQYF. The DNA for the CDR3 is TGTGCCAGTAACAGTGGGGGCCAAGGGTGGGATACGCAGTATTTT.

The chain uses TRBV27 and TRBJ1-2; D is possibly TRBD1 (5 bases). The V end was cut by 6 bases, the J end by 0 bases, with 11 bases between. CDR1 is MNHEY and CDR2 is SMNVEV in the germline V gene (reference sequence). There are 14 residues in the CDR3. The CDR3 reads CASSQGPPNYGYTF. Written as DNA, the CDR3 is TGTGCCAGCAGCCAGGGTCCTCCTAACTATGGCTACACCTTC.

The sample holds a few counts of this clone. CDR3 in DNA: TGTGCCAGCAGCTCGTACGGACAAAGCAACAATGAGCAGTTCTTC. Translation gives CASSSYGQSNNEQFF. The chain recombines TRBV5-4 with TRBJ2-1; tentatively, D is TRBD1 (5 bases). Trimming left V 3 bases short and J 5 bases short, with 15 bases between. CDR1 and CDR2 from the germline V gene are SGHNT and YYREEE (reference sequence). The CDR3 runs 15 residues.

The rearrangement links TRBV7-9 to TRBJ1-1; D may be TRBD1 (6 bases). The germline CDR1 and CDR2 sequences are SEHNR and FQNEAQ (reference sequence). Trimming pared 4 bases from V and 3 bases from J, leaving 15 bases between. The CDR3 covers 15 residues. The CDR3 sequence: CASSSRGGADTEAFF. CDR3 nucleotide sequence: TGTGCCAGCAGCTCAAGGGGGGGCGCGGACACTGAAGCTTTCTTT.

CDR3 coding DNA: TGTGCCTGGAGTTCTGGGGACAGGGGGCTAAACTCTGGAAACACCATATATTTT. Amino acids: CAWSSGDRGLNSGNTIYF. This chain connects TRBV30 to TRBJ1-3; 12 nucleotides line up with TRBD1. Germline loops: CDR1 GTSNPN, CDR2 SVGIG (reference sequence). CDR3 length equals 18 residues. The V gene end was trimmed by 2 bases and the J gene end by 0 bases; junction bases not matched to a gene: 8.

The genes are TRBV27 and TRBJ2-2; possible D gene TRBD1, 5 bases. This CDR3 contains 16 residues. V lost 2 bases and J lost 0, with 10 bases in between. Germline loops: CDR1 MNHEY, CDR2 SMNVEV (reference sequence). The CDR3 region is CASSLIETANTGELFF. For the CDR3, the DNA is TGTGCCAGCAGTTTAATTGAGACAGCGAACACCGGGGAGCTGTTTTTT.